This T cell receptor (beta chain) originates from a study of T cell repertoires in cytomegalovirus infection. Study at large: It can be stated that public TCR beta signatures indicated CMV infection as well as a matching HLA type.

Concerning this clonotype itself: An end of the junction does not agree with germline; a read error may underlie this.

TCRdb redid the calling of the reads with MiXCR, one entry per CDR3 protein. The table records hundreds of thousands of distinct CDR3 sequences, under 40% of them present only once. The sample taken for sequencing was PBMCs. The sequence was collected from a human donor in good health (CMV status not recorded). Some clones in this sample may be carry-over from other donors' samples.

The DNA for the CDR3 is TGTGCCAGCAGCCCCCATGGACAGGGGCGTGTGGAGACCGAGTACTTC. Its translation: CASSPHGQGRVETEYF. This chain links TRBV28 with TRBJ2-5, with 9 bases lining up with TRBD1. Germline-derived CDR1 and CDR2 are MDHEN and SYDVKM. The CDR3 spans 16 residues.